The source of this T cell receptor (beta chain) is a study of blood T cells in healthy people across ages. Points on this clonotype: Its antigen is unknown.

A second PCR of roughly 7 to 11 cycles used a sample-barcoded 5' primer and a J-beta primer mix. TCRdb processed the 5' RACE reads anew with MiXCR; each CDR3 protein has one entry. The top ten clones hold 0.65% to 0.75% of a sample with under 1,100,000 distinct CDR3 sequences, around 25% of them seen once. Trimming removed 0 bases at V and 5 bases at J, with 10 bases between. CDR1 SGHVS and CDR2 FQNEAQ come from the germline V gene. The CDR3 contains 14 residues. The study's findings and limits: Expanded clonotype changes were possibly confounded by unknown donor CMV status.

Another study also made use of these data, one on T cells of mothers and their children. That work contributes: Reverse transcription into cDNA received all extracted RNA, at around 1.5 ug per 15 ul.

The clonotype originates from a girl aged 2-10 years in good health. Material for sequencing was blood. V gene TRBV7-8 combines with J gene TRBJ2-5; D may be TRBD1 (8 bases). CDR3 loop: CASSLAQGGETQYF. The CDR3 bases are TGTGCCAGCAGCTTAGCACAGGGGGGGGAGACCCAGTACTTC.